This T cell receptor (beta chain) was obtained from a study of blood T cell repertoires in COVID-19. On the study more broadly: Samples came from the United States, Italy and Spain, spanning acute and convalescent COVID-19. PBMCs, B-cell-depleted T cells, or T cells provided the cDNA or gDNA that made up the material.

A Seattle source enrolled patients during active infection and followed them longitudinally. Per the original data handling: How many nucleated cells were present was estimated from reference gene primer amplification. Sequenced by immunoSEQ multiplex PCR; TCRdb stores in-frame clones only, minus some. V and J calls and clone size are as listed in that table; D and trimming were resolved from the DNA. There are 210,000 or so clones in the sample; 65% to 90% occur only once, and about 5.1% lies in the top ten. The germline V gene has CDR1 KGHSH and CDR2 LQKENI. This CDR3 is built from 16 residues. V shed 0 bases and J shed 4 bases, with 14 bases lying between them.

This clonotype originated in a man aged 45 to 65 with COVID-19, enrolled during active disease. Material: peripheral blood. The chain links TRBV18 to TRBJ2-3; D unresolved. The CDR3 nucleotides read TGTGCCAGCTCACCACCGGTTGGAGTTTCTCCAGATACGCAGTATTTT. Translation gives CASSPPVGVSPDTQYF.